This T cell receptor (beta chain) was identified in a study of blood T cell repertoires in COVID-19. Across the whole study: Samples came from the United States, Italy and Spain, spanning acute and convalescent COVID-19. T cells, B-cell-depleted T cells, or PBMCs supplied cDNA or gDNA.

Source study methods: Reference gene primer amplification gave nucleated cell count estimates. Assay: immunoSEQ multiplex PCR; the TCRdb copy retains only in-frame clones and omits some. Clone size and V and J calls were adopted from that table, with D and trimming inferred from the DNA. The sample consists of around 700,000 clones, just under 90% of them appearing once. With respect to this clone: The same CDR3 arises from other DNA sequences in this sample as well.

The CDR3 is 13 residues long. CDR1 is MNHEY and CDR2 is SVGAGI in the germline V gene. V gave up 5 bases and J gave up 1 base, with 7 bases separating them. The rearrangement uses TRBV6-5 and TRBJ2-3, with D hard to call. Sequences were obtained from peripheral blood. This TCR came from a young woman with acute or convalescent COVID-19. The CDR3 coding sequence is TGTGCCAGCAGTCGACGGGGCACAGATACGCAGTATTTT. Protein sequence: CASSRRGTDTQYF.